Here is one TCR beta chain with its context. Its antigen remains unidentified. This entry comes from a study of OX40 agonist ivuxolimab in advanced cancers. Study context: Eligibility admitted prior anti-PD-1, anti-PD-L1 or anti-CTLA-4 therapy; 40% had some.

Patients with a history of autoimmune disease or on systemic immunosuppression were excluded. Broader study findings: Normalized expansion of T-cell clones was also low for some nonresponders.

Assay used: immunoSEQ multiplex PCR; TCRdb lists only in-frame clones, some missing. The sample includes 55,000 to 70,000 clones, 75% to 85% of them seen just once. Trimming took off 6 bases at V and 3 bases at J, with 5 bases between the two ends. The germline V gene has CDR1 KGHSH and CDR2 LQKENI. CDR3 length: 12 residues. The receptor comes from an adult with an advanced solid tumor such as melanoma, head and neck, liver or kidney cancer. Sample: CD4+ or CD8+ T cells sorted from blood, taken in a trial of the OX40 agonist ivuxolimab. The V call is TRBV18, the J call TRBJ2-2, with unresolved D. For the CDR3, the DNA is TGTGCCAGCTCCGCGGACACCGGGGAGCTGTTTTTT. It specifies CASSADTGELFF. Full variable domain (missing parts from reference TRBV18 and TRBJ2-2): NAGVMQNPRHLVRRRGQEARLRCSPMKGHSHVYWYRQLPEEGLKFMVYLQKENIIDESGMPKERFSAEFPKEGPSILRIQQVVRGDSAAYFCASSADTGELFFGEGSRLTVL.